Each of the 2 T cell receptor beta chains below was sequenced from the same sample in a study of graft-versus-host responses after intestinal transplantation. Assay: immunoSEQ multiplex PCR; the TCRdb copy retains only in-frame clones and omits some. The sample has around 120,000 clones, about 93% seen once. Which antigens these TCRs recognize remains unknown. The sequencing here drew on unstimulated CD4+ T cells sorted from spleen or lymph node cells, taken before intestinal transplant. The source is a human donor who received an intestinal transplant.

The genes are TRBV6-1 and TRBJ1-2, with no clear D. V lost 5 bases to trimming and J lost 4 bases, with 11 bases between them. There are 13 residues in the CDR3. Germline V gives CDR1 MNHNS, CDR2 SASEGT. The CDR3 protein is CASSSQVAYGYTF. In nucleotides, the CDR3 is TGTGCCAGCAGTTCCCAGGTAGCCTATGGCTACACCTTC.

J is TRBJ1-4 and V is TRBV7-9, with 9 bases identical to TRBD1. Germline V gene sequence: CDR1 SEHNR, CDR2 FQNEAQ (reference sequence). This CDR3 has 15 amino acids. With V trimmed by 4 bases and J by 9 bases, 9 bases remained unmatched. CDR3 sequence (DNA): TGTGCCAGCAGCTCCTCCGGGACAGGGATAAAAAAACTGTTTTTT. It codes for CASSSSGTGIKKLFF. The whole variable domain, filled in from reference TRBV7-9 and TRBJ1-4, reads DTGVSQNPRHKITKRGQNVTFRCDPISEHNRLYWYRQTLGQGPEFLTYFQNEAQLEKSRLLSDRFSAERPKGSFSTLEIQRTEQGDSAMYLCASSSSGTGIKKLFFGSGTQLSVL.